This T cell receptor beta chain was sequenced in a study of cytomegalovirus exposure and HLA in healthy donors listed by TCRdb under 2017. For the wider study: According to an earlier analysis of around 600 of the donors, about 190 million T cells yielded roughly 110 million unique TCR beta sequences and roughly 280 Gb of sequence data. Typing coverage varied by locus: roughly 629-630 donors for A, B, C, DRB1 and DQB1; about 520 for DQA1; more than 600 for DPA1; more than 450 for DPB1. An early release that covered some 640 HLA-typed donors contained around 300 gigabases of sequencing data and tens of millions of unique TCR sequences. The T cell repertoires of 666 subjects were profiled by immunosequencing and related to cytomegalovirus serostatus. In addition to the first cohort of around 670 subjects, a separate validation cohort of over 90 different subjects was used. In a later genetic analysis, genome-wide SNP genotypes for about three fifths of the 666 donors were used, and that subset was treated as a discovery cohort. The study was designed to test whether signatures of past pathogen exposure could be identified by cataloging public T cell receptors. To predict cytomegalovirus infection status, the study brought together high-throughput TCR immunosequencing, statistical association of individual TCRs with disease status, and machine learning. On average, 235,054 unique TCR beta nucleotide sequences were sequenced per donor among some 430 genotyped donors of the cohort, with roughly a sixth of those sequences being non-productive. Donor age, sex, ethnicity and CMV serostatus were collected together with the repertoire data. HLA typing covered class I and class II loci at four-digit resolution. All discovery cohort repertoires had been generated using a single sequencing platform. An earlier analysis of around 540 of the donors applied high-throughput TCR beta sequencing to assess whether each TCR beta V gene segment acted as functional or pseudogenic. The genetic ancestry cluster associated with self-reported Caucasian donors included roughly four fifths of the approximately 430 genotyped donors. In the later analysis, no new phenotypic data were used to find candidate immune exposures; instead, reliance was placed on TCR beta sequences and their occurrence across donors. Because of strong linkage in the cohort, roughly five DR-DQ haplotypes were treated as single units for association and clustering. A later analysis re-analyzed previously published TCR beta repertoires from roughly 690 donors and added high-resolution HLA genotyping to study TCR occurrence patterns.

Libraries were constructed by the immunoSEQ multiplex PCR assay. For the multiplex PCR, a mixture combining 60 forward primers for TCR Vbeta segments and 13 reverse primers for TCR Jbeta segments was used. A multiplex PCR assay on genomic DNA amplified the CDR3 region of rearranged TCR beta genes. On the Illumina HiSeq System, the amplified TCR beta libraries were sequenced as 87-base-pair reads. In the source study's methods: Across the 666 repertoires, a later analysis counted 60 million to 90 million unique TCR beta chains, roughly 11 million of which were shared by at least two donors. Raw reads were error-corrected and collapsed into unique sequences by a nearest-neighbor algorithm in which closely related sequences were merged to remove PCR and sequencing errors. V, D and J gene segments were assigned by aligning CDR3 sequences to IMGT reference sequences. Each retained sequence needed at least a six-nucleotide match to both a V gene segment and a J gene segment. Rearrangements were classified as productive when the CDR3 lacked stop codons and remained in frame with V and J, and all other rearrangements were classified as non-productive. CDR3 was defined by IMGT convention, running from the second conserved V-encoded cysteine to the conserved J-encoded phenylalanine. The earlier analysis of 550 to 650 of the donors excluded any sequence lacking an unambiguous match to a single V gene segment. An earlier analysis of several hundred of the donors classified V segments as functional when productive rearrangements were above 56.7% and as segregating when the standard deviation between donors was above 5%. To diagnose cytomegalovirus status from the catalog of TCR beta chain sequences, a statistical classification framework was built. In a later analysis, V and J genes were assigned by comparing TCR nucleotide sequences against IMGT/GENE-DB human TR gene sequences. The TCRdist pipeline was used in a later analysis to assign CDR3 sequences and most-parsimonious VDJ recombination scenarios. In a later analysis, each TCR beta chain was defined by its CDR3 amino acid sequence together with its V-gene family, and reads lacking a unique V-gene family were excluded. In a later analysis, nearly 600 highly shared, low-generation-probability nucleotide sequences were removed to address suspected cross-contamination and a sequencing artifact. In a later analysis, a clonal expansion index was calculated for each public chain from normalized within-repertoire ranks of inferred template counts. Generation probabilities in a later analysis came from a VDJ recombination model fitted to out-of-frame rearrangements, and those results were checked against IGoR. A later analysis scored TCR-TCR, TCR-HLA and TCR-CMV co-occurrence with hypergeometric tests, applying a repertoire-size bias correction to TCR pairs. False discovery rates were estimated in a later analysis by permuting HLA or CMV assignments 20 times. A later analysis grouped co-occurring TCRs with DBSCAN, adding TCRdist sequence similarity when clustering within HLA-allele-positive subsets. Repertoires with fewer than 30,000 or more than 120,000 public chains were left out of co-occurrence clustering, as were about five repertoires with anomalous nucleotide sharing. In TCRdb, the immuneACCESS table is reduced to in-frame sequences with V and J assigned. These tables do not hold every clone; where another copy was compared, an unresolved V gene accounts for under half, and the others remain unexplained. V, J and clone size reflect that table, while D and trimming were determined from the DNA. The table for this sample lists 80,000 to 100,000 clones; approximately 80% of them were counted only once. In total, the top ten clones hold more than 3% of the sample.

The cohort comprised 666 healthy bone marrow donors. At the time of sampling, all cohort members were nominally healthy, though unrecorded immune exposures were likely present. The donor tested CMV seropositive, placing the donor among the 250 to 300 seropositive members of the cohort. Each donor provided a peripheral blood sample, and peripheral blood mononuclear cells were used for TCR beta sequencing. The Qiagen DNeasy Blood Extraction Kit was used to extract genomic DNA from the blood cell samples. The investigation overall reported the following: HLA typing was unavailable for some donors at each locus, so association tests used only the typed subset. A later analysis found that TCR association rates varied across HLA loci, with DRB1 alleles showing the most associated TCRs and HLA-C alleles the fewest. In vitro tests confirmed that a few of the cytomegalovirus-associated TCR beta chains recognize cytomegalovirus antigens. Compared with the roughly 670-donor mean, donors in an Asian-associated ancestry cluster had fewer N-insertions in productive TCRs, according to a later genetic analysis. A cluster of highly shared sequence variants was judged likely to be a technical artifact of the sequencing pipeline. Because the 87-base-pair reads could not distinguish some IMGT-functional V segments, including TRBV6-2 and TRBV6-3, those segments were excluded. Roughly uniform sequencing depth across donors was assumed in presence/absence analyses, although this assumption may not hold. In a later analysis, most CMV-associated TCR beta chains were found to appear HLA-restricted, with HLA associations seemingly driven largely by CMV exposure. A further reported finding was that TCR beta sequences accurately predicted the HLA-A and HLA-B alleles for most subjects in the first cohort. In an earlier analysis of under 600 of the donors, most TCR beta V segments were observed in productive rearrangements about 90% or about 30% of the time, broadly matching IMGT annotations. When HLA alleles, especially DR and DQ, strongly co-occurred, TCR associations were difficult to assign to individual alleles. Across donors, most TCR sequences were observed very rarely, whereas some public TCRs were present in many individuals. Immune exposure information for the cohort was limited to CMV serostatus. A later analysis reported that several top co-occurrence clusters appeared linked to parvovirus B19, influenza, CMV and Epstein-Barr virus. The study listed approximately 150 TCR beta chains as associated with cytomegalovirus. Some 16 rarely observed V segments, including chromosome 9 orphons, were excluded from the earlier analysis of approximately 500 of the donors because counts were too low. V-gene and J-gene trimming of TCR beta chains was associated with a missense DCLRE1C variant in a later genetic analysis, and the association was replicated in an independent cohort. A later analysis found that HLA-associated TCR beta chains were more clonally expanded and had lower generation probabilities than equally common non-associated chains. The cohort was sequenced for TCR beta chains only, and without alpha or paired-chain data the features that could be detected were limited. According to the authors, the approach could potentially be generalized to other disease states and immunological phenotypes. In both the original and validation cohorts, the classifier was reported to diagnose cytomegalovirus status with high specificity and sensitivity. In a later analysis, about 16,000 TCR beta sequences were associated with specific HLA alleles at a false discovery rate of 0.05. Correlated functional status among segregating V segments might be attributable to linkage disequilibrium, but an unknown experimental factor could not be ruled out.

Taken from cysteine to phenylalanine, the CDR3 has 12 residues. Left in the record is the CDR3 DNA by itself, 36 bases read in frame from the first base. V is clipped by 4 bases and J by 4 bases, and the sequence between their germline boundaries is 8 bases long. Reading the germline V gene gives CDR1 SGHRS and CDR2 YFSETQ. A remark on this clone: The antigen this receptor binds is unknown. Per-base quality was not reported, and no clone a single base away is much larger than it.

Sequenced: PBMCs. This sequence originates from a female donor in good health and CMV-seropositive. The sequence joins TRBV5-1 to TRBJ1-1; the D region possibly corresponds to TRBD1 (6 bases align). The CDR3 protein sequence reads: CASSPQGTEAFF. The sequence in DNA is TGCGCCAGCAGCCCACAGGGCACTGAAGCTTTCTTT.